This T cell receptor (beta chain) was sequenced in a study of T cell responses to AZD1222 COVID-19 vaccine (dated by TCRdb to the early 2020s). In terms of the full investigation: AZD1222 recipients given second doses at about 4 weeks or at about 12 weeks were pooled, since spike-specific TCR depth and breadth were not found to differ between the two schedules. A total of 230 to 250 trial participants underwent TCR sequencing, of whom some 210 received two doses of AZD1222 and approximately 25 received two doses of the MenACWY control vaccine. Trial participants were enrolled into age subgroups of 18-55, 56-69 and 70-plus years, which contained 148, 28 and 57 TCR-sequenced participants, respectively.

The CDR3 regions of human TCRbeta chains were subjected to immunosequencing. Per the source publication's procedure: Repertoire TCRs were matched against a reference library of SARS-CoV-2-specific TCRs generated with the MIRA antigen-specificity platform. Breadth meant the fraction of unique TCRs that were SARS-CoV-2-associated, whereas depth meant the fraction of total T cells that were SARS-CoV-2-associated. Each spike-specific TCR was assigned to its reactive spike region and to a CD4 or CD8 class using the MIRA data. Log10-transformed breadth and depth values were compared by one-way ANOVA with Sidak's multiple comparisons tests. The source is immuneACCESS, and TCRdb retained only in-frame sequences with V and J called. Part of the clones is not carried over; for the studies checked, unresolved V genes explain less than half of this, and the remainder is unexplained. V, J and clone size derive from that table, while D and trimming were established from the DNA sequence. Within this sample are about 76,000 clones, with under 95% of them counted one time only. Of the sample, 4.2% is held by the ten largest clones.

There are 15 amino acids in the CDR3, from cysteine to phenylalanine inclusive. The CDR3 DNA has 45 bases and is translated from base 1. CDR1 and CDR2 (SEHNR, FQNEAQ) derive from the germline V gene (reference sequence). A distance of 16 bases separates the germline ends of V and J, which lose 8 bases and 5 bases respectively. Study-level results and caveats: The whole spike protein was spanned by vaccine-associated CD4 TCRs, and dominant responses were seen in regions 160-218 and 743-854. Only five or six AZD1222 recipients were SARS-CoV-2 seropositive at baseline, limiting conclusions about previously exposed vaccinees. Most participants were white British and females outnumbered males, and the authors suggested that clonal diversity may have been underestimated. The 56-69-year group was small, and its depth increase did not reach significance, likely because of low power. Because no samples from the day 14 peak response were available, repertoires could be characterized only after the peak T cell response. After two AZD1222 doses, both the breadth and the depth of spike-specific TCRs were significantly higher than at day 0 and than in MenACWY recipients. Epitopes outside the regions mutated in the B.1.351 and B.1.1.7 variants were reportedly recognized by nearly half of the unique spike-specific TCRs.

This clone was recorded once. Its antigen specificity is not known. No base quality values were provided; no much bigger clone lies one nucleotide off. Sample time point, as interpreted from the label and publication: baseline before first vaccination. Samples from vaccinated people were obtained from the UK trials COV001 and COV002, which included a single-blind randomized controlled phase 2/3 trial of AZD1222 (ChAdOx1 nCoV-19) in healthy adults. For TCRbeta chain sequencing, PBMC samples from trial participants were taken at day 0 and at day 28 after the second dose. The input for sequencing was peripheral blood, taken on day 0 of AZD1222 vaccination. The chain is assembled from TRBV7-9 and TRBJ2-6; TRBD1 could be the D gene, as 5 bases match. This TCR was recovered from an adult in good health. The DNA sequence follows: TGTGCCAGCCAAGGGGTATCTTCCTGGGCCAACGTCCTGACTTTC. Its protein reads: CASQGVSSWANVLTF.